This T cell receptor beta chain is from a study of T cells in Graves' hyperthyroidism and ophthalmopathy. Study findings and constraints: Blood also held most thyroid clonotypes expanded beyond 0.001. Ophthalmopathy was distinguished from stable hyperthyroidism by 13 V-J signatures.

It was RNA transcripts that yielded the amplified TCR beta CDR3 regions. First-round RT-PCR with HTBI primers amplified the TCR CDR3 region. TCRdb redid the calling of the multiplex PCR reads with MiXCR, one entry per CDR3 protein. The table has around 600,000 distinct CDR3 sequences, approximately 15% seen once. Points on this clonotype: The antigen remains undetermined.

Trimming cost V 6 bases and J 6 bases, with 15 bases left between them. Germline V gene data show CDR1 as SQVTM and CDR2 as ANQGSEA. This CDR3 has 12 residues. Diagnoses were made from clinical symptoms, serum measures (thyroxine and TRAb), thyroid ultrasound and orbital computed tomography. PBMCs were derived from under 13 ml fresh peripheral blood. The chain joins TRBV29-1 to TRBJ2-7, with a tentative D call TRBD1 (6 bases). The clonotype comes from a woman aged 18-35 years with Graves' ophthalmopathy. Source material: blood. CDR3 sequence: CSVRWGLGEQYF. The CDR3, as DNA: TGCAGCGTGCGGTGGGGGCTCGGCGAGCAGTACTTC.